This is a list of T cell receptor beta chains from one sample in a study of T cell responses to AZD1222 COVID-19 vaccine. The assay was immunoSEQ multiplex PCR, and TCRdb's table has in-frame clones only and misses some. The profile shows 100,000 to 150,000 clones, approximately 90% of them singletons. The specimen was peripheral blood, collected on day 0 of MenACWY control vaccination. These receptors all stem from an adult in good health. CDR3s include the opening cysteine and the closing phenylalanine or tryptophan. The order of the fields is J gene, D gene, V gene, CDR3 DNA, CDR3 protein. A D gene is named only where the DNA matches it firmly.

j_call: TRBJ1-2
d_call: TRBD1
v_call: TRBV25-1
cdr3_nt: TGTGCCAGCAGTGAATCCGGCAGGGGGCTGTATGGCTACACCTTC
cdr3_aa: CASSESGRGLYGYTF

j_call: TRBJ2-7
d_call: TRBD2
v_call: TRBV2
cdr3_nt: TGTGCCAGCAGCTCCGGGACAGGACTAGCGGGAGTAAACCACGAGCAGTACTTC
cdr3_aa: CASSSGTGLAGVNHEQYF

j_call: TRBJ1-1
d_call: -
v_call: TRBV30
cdr3_nt: TGTGCCTGGAAGCGGGGGGAGTCTGAAGCTTTCTTT
cdr3_aa: CAWKRGESEAFF

j_call: TRBJ1-3
d_call: -
v_call: TRBV29-1
cdr3_nt: TGCAGCGTCGAGGGGGGGAACACCATATATTTT
cdr3_aa: CSVEGGNTIYF

j_call: TRBJ1-1
d_call: -
v_call: TRBV6-5
cdr3_nt: TGTGCCAGCAGCCGCGAAAAGGTCTACACTGAAGCTTTCTTT
cdr3_aa: CASSREKVYTEAFF

j_call: TRBJ1-2
d_call: -
v_call: TRBV3-1/TRBV3-2
cdr3_nt: TGTGCCAGCAGCCAGGCTAATAGGGGAAGGGGCTACACCTTC
cdr3_aa: CASSQANRGRGYTF

j_call: TRBJ1-3
d_call: -
v_call: TRBV6-6
cdr3_nt: TGTGCCAGCAGTCCTGTACAGGGTTTCTCTGGAAACACCATATATTTT
cdr3_aa: CASSPVQGFSGNTIYF

j_call: TRBJ2-7
d_call: TRBD2
v_call: TRBV7-3
cdr3_nt: TGTGCCAGCAGCTTAACGGCGGGAGGAGGGTACGAGCAGTACTTC
cdr3_aa: CASSLTAGGGYEQYF

j_call: TRBJ2-5
d_call: -
v_call: TRBV24-1
cdr3_nt: TGTGCCACCAGTGATTTGGCAGGGGAAGTAGAGACCCAGTACTTC
cdr3_aa: CATSDLAGEVETQYF

j_call: TRBJ2-3
d_call: -
v_call: TRBV9
cdr3_nt: TGTGCCAGCAGCCTTCTCGAGGGGCCGTATACAGATACGCAGTATTTT
cdr3_aa: CASSLLEGPYTDTQYF